The 17 T cell receptor beta chains reported below all come from one sample, sequenced in a study of post-analysis software for immune sequencing data. Study-level results: A handful of TRBV segments appeared more often in patients than in controls, and TRBV5-6, TRBV5-1 and TRBV20-1 were among these.

Their target antigens are unknown. cDNA libraries of TCR beta carried unique molecular identifiers. TCRdb recomputed calls from the PCR reads with MiXCR, one row per CDR3 protein. The sample records approximately 460,000 distinct CDR3 sequences, around 40% being singletons. Sample: blood. Source of these receptors: a girl under 18 with multiple sclerosis.

This clonotype was seen a handful of times. J is TRBJ2-7 and V is TRBV4-2, with TRBD1 matching 8 bases. CDR3 size: 14 residues. The V gene's germline CDR1 is LGHNA and CDR2 YNFKEQ. J lost 2 bases, V lost 4 bases, and 4 bases had no gene match. The CDR3 is CASSLRTGTYEQYF. DNA of the CDR3: TGTGCCAGCAGCCTAAGGACAGGGACCTACGAGCAGTACTTC.

This rearrangement joins TRBV7-2 to TRBJ2-7; TRBD2 might be the D (5 bases). The germline V and J ends were trimmed by 1 base and 5 bases, with 9 bases remaining between them. This CDR3 is built from 13 residues. The germline V gene encodes CDR1 SGHTA and CDR2 FQGNSA. CDR3 nucleotide sequence: TGTGCCAGCAGCTTAGACTTGGGAGACGAGCAGTACTTC. Protein: CASSLDLGDEQYF.

The rearrangement uses TRBV20-1 and TRBJ2-7; possibly TRBD2 for D (6 bases). The CDR3 is 15 amino acids. CDR1 is DFQATT and CDR2 is SNEGSKA in the germline V gene (reference sequence). V lost 6 bases and J lost 0, with 18 bases in between. CDR3 nucleotides: TGCAGTGCCCGGAGGGAGGTCCTGCACTCCTACGAGCAGTACTTC. Its protein is CSARREVLHSYEQYF.

This chain joins TRBV28 and TRBJ2-7; TRBD1 matches at 7 bases. In germline, CDR1 is MDHEN, CDR2 SYDVKM. Trimming cost V 6 bases and J 5 bases; bases outside gene matches: 4. The CDR3 runs to 12 residues. CDR3 in amino acids: CASRLTGHEQYF. As DNA, the CDR3 is TGTGCCAGCAGATTGACAGGGCACGAGCAGTACTTC.

In its sample, this clonotype was seen a few times. This chain uses TRBV12-3 or TRBV12-4 with TRBJ1-1; D not resolved. V was pared by 3 bases and J by 2 bases, with 4 bases between. There are 12 residues in the CDR3. The CDR3 sequence is CASSFINTEAFF. In nucleotides, the CDR3 is TGTGCCAGCAGTTTCATAAACACTGAAGCTTTCTTT.

The V call is TRBV15, the J call TRBJ2-3; 12 bases agree with TRBD2. Unmatched junction bases numbered 7, after V lost 5 bases and J lost 4 bases. The CDR3 runs 16 residues. CDR1 LNHNV and CDR2 YYDKDF come from the germline V gene (reference sequence). CDR3 coding DNA: TGTGCCACCAGCCGAGCGGGACTAGCGGGCGCAGATACGCAGTATTTT. Protein sequence: CATSRAGLAGADTQYF.

The chain couples TRBV12-3 or TRBV12-4 to TRBJ2-3; TRBD1 is a possible D gene (6 bases). V was pared by 4 bases and J by 6 bases, with 14 bases between. The CDR3 has 14 residues. The CDR3 protein is CASSSSGQLDTQYF. CDR3 DNA: TGTGCCAGCAGTTCCTCGGGACAATTGGATACGCAGTATTTT.

This rearrangement joins TRBV20-1 to TRBJ1-4; 11 bases line up with TRBD1. The CDR3 extends over 13 amino acids. CDR1 is DFQATT, CDR2 SNEGSKA, per germline (reference sequence). The junction had 3 bases not matched to a gene; V was cut back by 5 bases and J by 7 bases. CDR3 DNA sequence: TGCAGTGCTCTCGGGACAGGGGGTGAAAAACTGTTTTTT. It codes for CSALGTGGEKLFF.

This clonotype was counted between two and nine times. V usage is TRBV29-1 and J usage is TRBJ2-5; no reliable D call. CDR1 and CDR2 from the germline V gene are SQVTM and ANQGSEA. The ends were cut back, 5 bases at V and 0 bases at J, with 13 bases in the middle. This CDR3 comprises 14 residues. The CDR3, as DNA: TGCAGCGTTCCCGACGACACGTACCAAGAGACCCAGTACTTC. Residues: CSVPDDTYQETQYF.

This clonotype was recorded a few times. The chain's CDR3 is CASSLRLAGEEQYF. The CDR3 nucleotides read TGCGCCAGCAGCTTGCGACTAGCGGGAGAAGAGCAGTACTTC. The J gene is TRBJ2-5, the V gene TRBV5-1; 12 bases are shared with TRBD2. The CDR3 covers 14 residues. Germline V gene lookup returns CDR1 SGHRS and CDR2 YFSETQ. The V gene end was trimmed by 1 base and the J gene end by 11 bases; junction bases not matched to a gene: 6.

On this clonotype itself: One junction end disagrees with the germline gene, perhaps due to a read error. The rearrangement joins TRBV28 to TRBJ2-1, with a tentative D call TRBD2 (5 bases). This CDR3 has 14 residues. Germline CDR1 MDHEN, CDR2 SYDVKM. The CDR3 spells CASLARSSYNGQFF. The CDR3 DNA reads TGTGCCAGCCTAGCTCGGAGCTCCTACAATGGGCAGTTCTTC.

There are a few counts of this clonotype. Here the CDR3 reads CAISEKSQGAQDWSTDTQYF. CDR3 in DNA: TGTGCCATCAGTGAGAAATCTCAGGGGGCGCAGGATTGGAGCACAGATACGCAGTATTTT. The V gene is TRBV10-3, the J gene TRBJ2-3; 8 bases match TRBD1. Germline CDR1 ENHRY, CDR2 SYGVKD. V lost 2 bases and J lost 0; bases outside the gene matches: 16. The CDR3 contains 20 residues.

V and J are TRBV20-1 and TRBJ1-5, with D hard to call. Trimming pared 7 bases from V and 0 bases from J, leaving 10 bases between. The germline CDR1 and CDR2 sequences are DFQATT and SNEGSKA (reference sequence). The CDR3 loop spans 13 amino acids. CDR3 bases: TGCAGTGGAATAGAGGGTAGCAATCAGCCCCAGCATTTT. This encodes CSGIEGSNQPQHF.

The chain uses TRBV5-1 and TRBJ2-6; D gene ambiguous. Per germline, CDR1 SGHRS and CDR2 YFSETQ. V was cut by 0 bases and J by 0 bases, with 7 bases left in between. This CDR3 is 16 amino acids long. The CDR3 region has the DNA TGCGCCAGCAGCTTGGCATACCGCTCTGGGGCCAACGTCCTGACTTTC. It specifies CASSLAYRSGANVLTF.

This clonotype was recorded a few times. The chain carries TRBV20-1 and TRBJ2-3, with D perhaps matching TRBD2 (5 bases). Per the germline V gene, CDR1 is DFQATT and CDR2 is SNEGSKA (reference sequence). The CDR3 sequence is 13 residues long. The germline V and J ends were trimmed by 0 bases and 3 bases, with 7 bases remaining between them. CDR3 loop: CSARDTGTDTQYF. The CDR3 DNA follows: TGCAGTGCTAGAGACACGGGGACAGATACGCAGTATTTT.

This clonotype has a single count. The chain joins TRBV20-1 to TRBJ2-7; 7 positions agree with TRBD2. Trimming took 1 base from V and 0 from J; bases not matched to a gene: 9. This CDR3 is built from 16 residues. Germline CDR1 DFQATT, CDR2 SNEGSKA (reference sequence). CDR3 sequence reads: CSARGPPGLTSYEQYF. The CDR3 nucleotides read TGCAGTGCTAGAGGGCCCCCGGGACTAACCTCCTACGAGCAGTACTTC.

The chain carries TRBV10-3 and TRBJ2-1; D may be TRBD2 (6 bases). Trimming removed 0 bases from V and 7 bases from J, with 16 bases in between. CDR3 size: 16 residues. Germline values: CDR1 ENHRY, CDR2 SYGVKD. The CDR3 loop is CAISESLGSPGNEQFF. In DNA, the CDR3 is TGTGCCATCAGTGAGTCGCTCGGGAGTCCCGGGAATGAGCAGTTCTTC.